The rows below give T cell receptor beta chains drawn from one sample of a study of T cells and copy number aberrations in small-cell lung cancer. Data came from immunoSEQ multiplex PCR; TCRdb stores just in-frame clones and leaves some out. The data contain thousands of clones, 70% to 85% of them singletons. The sequenced material came from normal tissue next to the tumor. The receptor source for this set is a man in his forties or fifties with small cell lung cancer. The CDR3 runs from the conserved cysteine through the conserved F or W. A D gene is named only where the DNA matches it firmly. A row's size may be missing; if present it is once, few, many or a size class.

V gene	D gene	clone size	J gene	CDR3 DNA	CDR3 protein
TRBV6-5	TRBD2	few	TRBJ2-1	TGTGCCAGCAGCCTGGGACTAGCGGGAGGAGGTCGGTTCTTC	CASSLGLAGGGRFF
TRBV28	TRBD2	.	TRBJ2-3	TGTGCCAGCAGTTCCACTAGCGGGAGGGCCCGAGTGGGAGATACGCAGTATTTT	CASSSTSGRARVGDTQYF
TRBV11-3	TRBD2	.	TRBJ2-1	TGTGCCAGCAGCTTAACTAGCGGGAGTTATGAGCAGTTCTTC	CASSLTSGSYEQFF
TRBV25-1	.	.	TRBJ1-1	TGTGCCAGCAGTGAATCATCGAGGGGACGAGCTTTCTTT	CASSESSRGRAFF
TRBV21-1	.	.	TRBJ2-2	TGTGCCAGCAGCTCTCGGGACAGGGGGGAGAGGGGCACCGGGGAGCTGTTTTTT	CASSSRDRGERGTGELFF
TRBV15	.	.	TRBJ2-1	TGTGCCACCAGCCGATCCGGCGGGATTGAGCAGTTCTTC	CATSRSGGIEQFF
TRBV29-1	TRBD1	.	TRBJ2-3	TGCAGCGTTGATGGACCGGGACAGGGGAGGGATACGCAGTATTTT	CSVDGPGQGRDTQYF
TRBV6-5	.	.	TRBJ2-7	TGTGCCAGCAGTTACTCGTATCAGGGACTGGGGGAGCAGTACTTC	CASSYSYQGLGEQYF
TRBV30	TRBD2	.	TRBJ2-3	TGTGCCTGGAGTGAACTAGCGGGAGATTTAGATACGCAGTATTTT	CAWSELAGDLDTQYF
TRBV9	.	.	TRBJ1-2	TGTGCCAACTCCCGCGGGCCCCCGGACAGATATGGCTACACCTTC	CANSRGPPDRYGYTF
TRBV19	.	.	TRBJ2-3	TGTGCCAGTAGTATACCCCTACCGTCCGGCCTATGGGATACGCAGTATTTT	CASSIPLPSGLWDTQYF
TRBV12-5	.	.	TRBJ1-5	TGTGCTAGTGGTTTGGGCGATGGACAGCCCCAGCATTTT	CASGLGDGQPQHF
TRBV28	.	.	TRBJ1-5	TGTGCCAGCAGTTTGGGACTGGGGGATCAGCCCCAGCATTTT	CASSLGLGDQPQHF
TRBV11-2	.	.	TRBJ2-7	TGTGCCAGCAGCTTTTTCACAGGATCCTACGAGCAGTACTTC	CASSFFTGSYEQYF
TRBV10-3	TRBD2	.	TRBJ2-5	TGTGCCATCAGTGAGTCTGGGACTAGCGGGTACTTC	CAISESGTSGYF
TRBV9	.	.	TRBJ1-1	TGTGCCAGCAGCGGTGCGCCGCACGCTGTTTCTGAAGCTTTCTTT	CASSGAPHAVSEAFF
TRBV6-5	TRBD2	.	TRBJ2-3	TGTGCCAGCAGTTACGGTGCGGGAGGGGGGTTTGGGCAGTATTTT	CASSYGAGGGFGQYF
TRBV6-5	.	.	TRBJ1-4	TGTGCCAGCAGTTACGCCGCAACTAATGAAAAACTGTTTTTT	CASSYAATNEKLFF
TRBV6-5	.	few	TRBJ1-5	TGTGCCAGCAGTTACGGGGGAAATCAGCCCCAGCATTTT	CASSYGGNQPQHF
TRBV19	.	.	TRBJ2-1	TGTGCCAGTAGTACGGACTTGCCCAATGAGCAGTTCTTC	CASSTDLPNEQFF
TRBV4-1	TRBD1	once	TRBJ1-2	TGCGCCAGCAGCCAGGAAGACAGGGGAGCAAATGGCTACACCTTC	CASSQEDRGANGYTF
TRBV19	.	.	TRBJ1-2	TGTGCCAGTAGTATAGTACAGGGAGGAGGCTACACCTTC	CASSIVQGGGYTF
TRBV29-1	.	.	TRBJ2-5	TGCAGCGTTTCAGGCCGGGGTGGGGAGACCCAGTACTTC	CSVSGRGGETQYF
TRBV5-6	.	.	TRBJ1-2	TGTGCCAGCAGCCTGTCGGCAACTGGCTACACCTTC	CASSLSATGYTF
TRBV27	.	.	TRBJ1-2	TGTGCCAGCAGTTTACAGGGTTATGGCTACACCTTC	CASSLQGYGYTF
TRBV4-2	TRBD1	few	TRBJ2-6	TGTGCCAGCAGCCCCCCGACAGGGGGTGGGGCCAACGTCCTGACTTTC	CASSPPTGGGANVLTF
TRBV4-1	TRBD1	few	TRBJ1-1	TGCGCCAGCAGCCTAGGACAGGGCGCAATGAACACTGAAGCTTTCTTT	CASSLGQGAMNTEAFF
TRBV6-1	TRBD1	.	TRBJ1-1	TGTGCCAGCAGTGACGGGAGGGGGCATAGTGCTGAAGCTTTCTTT	CASSDGRGHSAEAFF
TRBV18	TRBD1	.	TRBJ1-5	TGTGCCAGCTCGCCGACAGGGGCGACTAATCCCCAGCATTTT	CASSPTGATNPQHF